Described below is a single T cell receptor beta chain sequence and its context. Measured with immunoSEQ multiplex PCR; TCRdb has only the in-frame clones, and not every one. Of about 40,000 clones listed, around 94% are singletons. The data stem from a study of T cell changes during pregnancy in multiple sclerosis. The CDR3 contains 15 residues. CDR1 is LGHNA, CDR2 YSLEER, per germline. Trimming shortened V by 0 bases and J by 4 bases, and 7 bases separated the two germline ends. The sample here was peripheral blood, taken in the third trimester of pregnancy. This sequence was found in a female donor with multiple sclerosis, enrolled in a pregnancy study. This chain joins TRBV4-3 and TRBJ1-6; D gene unclear. Written as DNA, the CDR3 is TGCGCCAGCAGCCAAGAGCAGGATTATAATTCACCCCTCCACTTT. Translation gives CASSQEQDYNSPLHF.